The subject of this entry is one T cell receptor beta chain. Its antigen is unidentified. J gave up 4 bases and V 6 bases, and 20 bases lay outside the gene matches. The CDR3 runs 19 residues. CDR1 and CDR2 (germline): MNHEY, SMNVEV (reference sequence). This record comes from a study of blood T cells in healthy people across ages. Study-wide results and caveats: Expanded clonotype changes were possibly confounded by unknown donor CMV status. Roughly linearly, TCR beta diversity per million T cells fell as age increased.

Together with a sample-barcoded 5' primer, a J-beta primer mix was included in a second PCR lasting about 6 to 11 cycles. Each cDNA molecule was tagged by a template-switch adaptor that had 12 random nucleotides. TCRdb fed the 5' RACE reads into MiXCR, producing one record per CDR3 protein. In the table there are roughly 1,800,000 distinct CDR3 sequences, just under 50% of which are singletons. This clonotype originated in a woman in her thirties or forties in good health. The rearrangement joins TRBV27 to TRBJ2-7; the match to TRBD2 covers 11 bases. Material for sequencing was blood. The CDR3 nucleotides read TGTGCCAGCAGCCCCCCCTTAGCGGGGGGGCCCCCCATTCCTTACGAGCAGTACTTC. As protein: CASSPPLAGGPPIPYEQYF.